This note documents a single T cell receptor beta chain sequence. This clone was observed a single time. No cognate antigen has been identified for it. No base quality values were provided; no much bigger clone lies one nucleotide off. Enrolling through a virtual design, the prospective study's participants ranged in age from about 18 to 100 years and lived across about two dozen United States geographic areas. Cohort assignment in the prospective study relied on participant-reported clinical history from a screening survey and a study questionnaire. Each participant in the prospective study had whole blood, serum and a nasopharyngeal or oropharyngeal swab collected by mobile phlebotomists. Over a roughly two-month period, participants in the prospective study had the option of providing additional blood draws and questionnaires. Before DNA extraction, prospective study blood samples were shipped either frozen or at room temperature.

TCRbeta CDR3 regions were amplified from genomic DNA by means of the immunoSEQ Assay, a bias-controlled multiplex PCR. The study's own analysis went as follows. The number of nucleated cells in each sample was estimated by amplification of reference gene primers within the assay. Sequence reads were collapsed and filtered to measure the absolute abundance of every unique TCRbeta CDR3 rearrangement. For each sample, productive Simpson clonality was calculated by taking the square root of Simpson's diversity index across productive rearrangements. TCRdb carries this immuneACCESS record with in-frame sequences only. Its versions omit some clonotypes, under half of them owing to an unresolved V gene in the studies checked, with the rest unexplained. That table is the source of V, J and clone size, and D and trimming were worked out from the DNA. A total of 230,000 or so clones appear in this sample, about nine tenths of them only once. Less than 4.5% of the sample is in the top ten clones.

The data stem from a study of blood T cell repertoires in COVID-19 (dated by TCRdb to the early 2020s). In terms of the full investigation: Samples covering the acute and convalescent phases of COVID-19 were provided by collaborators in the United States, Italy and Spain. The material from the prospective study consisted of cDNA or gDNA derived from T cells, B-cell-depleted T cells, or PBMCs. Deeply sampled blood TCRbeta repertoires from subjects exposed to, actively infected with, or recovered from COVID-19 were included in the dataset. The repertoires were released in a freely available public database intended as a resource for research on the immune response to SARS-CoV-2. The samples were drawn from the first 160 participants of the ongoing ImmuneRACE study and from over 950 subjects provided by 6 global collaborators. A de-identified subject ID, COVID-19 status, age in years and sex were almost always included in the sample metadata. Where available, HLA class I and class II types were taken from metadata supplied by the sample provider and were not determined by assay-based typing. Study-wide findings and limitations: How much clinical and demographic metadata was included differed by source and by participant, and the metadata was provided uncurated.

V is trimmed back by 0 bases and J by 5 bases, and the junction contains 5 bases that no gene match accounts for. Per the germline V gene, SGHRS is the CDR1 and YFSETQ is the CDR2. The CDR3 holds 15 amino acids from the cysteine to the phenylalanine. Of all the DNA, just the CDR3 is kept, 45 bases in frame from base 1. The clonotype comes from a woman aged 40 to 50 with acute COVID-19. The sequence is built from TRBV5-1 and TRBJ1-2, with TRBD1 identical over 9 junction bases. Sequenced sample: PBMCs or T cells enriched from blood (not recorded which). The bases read TGCGCCAGCAGCTTGGCGGGACAGGGCCGGTATGGCTACACCTTC. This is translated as CASSLAGQGRYGYTF.